These T cell receptor beta chains were read from a single sample in a study of cytomegalovirus exposure and HLA in healthy donors. Measured with immunoSEQ multiplex PCR; TCRdb has only the in-frame clones, and not every one. The profile covers 150,000 to 200,000 clones, with about 75% appearing a single time and over 0.95% taken by the ten largest. The specimen sequenced was PBMCs. These receptors were taken from a woman between 50 and 59 years old in good health and CMV-seropositive. The CDR3 runs from the conserved cysteine through the conserved F or W. D genes are given only for firm matches. Rows give clone size only sometimes, using once, few, many, or a class for an expanded clone.

CDR3 protein: CASSLAHGRGRTDTQYF
CDR3 DNA: TGTGCCAGCAGCTTAGCACACGGGCGGGGCCGCACAGATACGCAGTATTTT
D gene: NA
V gene: TRBV7-9
clone size: NA
J gene: TRBJ2-3
CDR3 length: 17

CDR3 protein: CASSYSLHRGRYEQYF
CDR3 DNA: TGTGCCAGCAGTTACTCCCTACACAGGGGGCGTTACGAGCAGTACTTC
D gene: TRBD1
V gene: TRBV6-5
clone size: NA
J gene: TRBJ2-7
CDR3 length: 16

CDR3 protein: CASSLTGAPRYGYTF
CDR3 DNA: TGTGCCAGCAGCTTAACAGGGGCGCCCCGATATGGCTACACCTTC
D gene: TRBD1
V gene: TRBV9
clone size: NA
J gene: TRBJ1-2
CDR3 length: 15

CDR3 protein: CASTPTPGQGSHNEQFF
CDR3 DNA: TGTGCCAGCACTCCGACCCCGGGACAGGGGTCCCACAATGAGCAGTTCTTC
D gene: TRBD1
V gene: TRBV7-9
clone size: NA
J gene: TRBJ2-1
CDR3 length: 17

CDR3 protein: CASSPHRGGAGGYTF
CDR3 DNA: TGTGCCAGCAGCCCCCACAGAGGGGGGGCCGGCGGCTACACCTTC
D gene: NA
V gene: TRBV28
clone size: NA
J gene: TRBJ1-2
CDR3 length: 15

CDR3 protein: CAWTFGTGGFYEQYF
CDR3 DNA: TGTGCCTGGACCTTCGGGACAGGGGGCTTTTACGAGCAGTACTTC
D gene: TRBD1
V gene: TRBV30
clone size: few
J gene: TRBJ2-7
CDR3 length: 15

CDR3 protein: CASSTTAAVGTANQPQHF
CDR3 DNA: TGTGCCAGTAGTACGACGGCGGCGGTGGGGACAGCTAATCAGCCCCAGCATTTT
D gene: TRBD1
V gene: TRBV19
clone size: NA
J gene: TRBJ1-5
CDR3 length: 18

CDR3 protein: CASRRQMLYEQYF
CDR3 DNA: TGTGCCAGCAGAAGACAGATGCTTTACGAGCAGTACTTC
D gene: NA
V gene: TRBV6-1
clone size: NA
J gene: TRBJ2-7
CDR3 length: 13

CDR3 protein: CASKEASGISVEQFF
CDR3 DNA: TGTGCTAGCAAAGAAGCTAGCGGGATTTCGGTTGAGCAGTTCTTC
D gene: TRBD2
V gene: TRBV7-7
clone size: once
J gene: TRBJ2-1
CDR3 length: 15

CDR3 protein: CASSSPGQGASPPQHF
CDR3 DNA: TGTGCCAGCAGTTCGCCGGGACAGGGGGCTAGTCCGCCCCAGCATTTT
D gene: TRBD1
V gene: TRBV6-6
clone size: NA
J gene: TRBJ1-5
CDR3 length: 16

CDR3 protein: CASSLAWTSGSGELFF
CDR3 DNA: TGTGCTAGCAGCTTAGCCTGGACTAGCGGTTCCGGGGAGCTGTTTTTT
D gene: TRBD2
V gene: TRBV7-7
clone size: NA
J gene: TRBJ2-2
CDR3 length: 16

CDR3 protein: CASSFQGSGTEAFF
CDR3 DNA: TGTGCCAGCAGCTTCCAGGGAAGTGGGACTGAAGCTTTCTTT
D gene: NA
V gene: TRBV11-2
clone size: NA
J gene: TRBJ1-1
CDR3 length: 14

CDR3 protein: CASIDSLYGYTF
CDR3 DNA: TGTGCCAGTATCGACAGCCTGTATGGCTACACCTTC
D gene: NA
V gene: TRBV19
clone size: NA
J gene: TRBJ1-2
CDR3 length: 12

CDR3 protein: CASSFFPQETGPTRETQYF
CDR3 DNA: TGTGCCAGCAGTTTCTTCCCCCAGGAGACAGGGCCTACGAGGGAGACCCAGTACTTC
D gene: TRBD1
V gene: TRBV28
clone size: NA
J gene: TRBJ2-5
CDR3 length: 19

CDR3 protein: CASSEWGGDQPQHF
CDR3 DNA: TGTGCCAGCAGTGAATGGGGGGGGGATCAGCCCCAGCATTTT
D gene: NA
V gene: TRBV2
clone size: NA
J gene: TRBJ1-5
CDR3 length: 14

CDR3 protein: CAWSSAGGGNTQYF
CDR3 DNA: TGTGCCTGGAGCTCGGCGGGGGGCGGGAATACGCAGTATTTT
D gene: TRBD2
V gene: TRBV30
clone size: once
J gene: TRBJ2-3
CDR3 length: 14